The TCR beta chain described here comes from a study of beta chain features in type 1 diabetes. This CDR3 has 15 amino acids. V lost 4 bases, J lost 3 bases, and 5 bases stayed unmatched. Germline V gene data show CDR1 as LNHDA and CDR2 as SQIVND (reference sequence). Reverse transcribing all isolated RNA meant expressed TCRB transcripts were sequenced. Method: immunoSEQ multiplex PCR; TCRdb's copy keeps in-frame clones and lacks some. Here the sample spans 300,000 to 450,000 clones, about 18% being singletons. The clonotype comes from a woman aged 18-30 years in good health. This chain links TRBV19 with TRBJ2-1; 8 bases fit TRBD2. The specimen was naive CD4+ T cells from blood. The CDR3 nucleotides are TGTGCCAGTAGTAGCGGGGGGCCTAACTACAATGAGCAGTTCTTC. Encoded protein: CASSSGGPNYNEQFF.